One sample yielded the 6 T cell receptor beta chains listed below, sequenced in a study of CD8+CD57+ T cells in acquired aplastic anemia. CDR3 and TCR beta VDJ profiling relied on a genomic DNA template. A single record per CDR3 protein comes from TCRdb applying MiXCR to the reads. In the table there are 170,000 or so distinct CDR3 sequences, 45% to 50% of which are singletons. All sequencing subjects had displayed CD8+CD57+ cell expansion on flow cytometry. The sample taken for sequencing was sorted CD4+, CD8+, or CD8+CD57+ T cells (not recorded which) from PBMCs. These receptors all come from a human donor with aplastic anemia.

The rearrangement uses TRBV10-3 and TRBJ2-1, with TRBD1 as a possible D gene (6 bases). CDR1 is ENHRY, CDR2 SYGVKD, per germline. V lost 1 base and J 7 bases, leaving 14 bases between the germline ends. The CDR3 spans 15 residues. CDR3 nucleotide sequence: TGTGCCATCAGTGAGTTTGGGGACACGGGGAATGAGCAGTTCTTC. Translation: CAISEFGDTGNEQFF.

V usage is TRBV5-1 and J usage is TRBJ2-5, with TRBD2 as a possible D gene (5 bases). Trimming cost V 5 bases and J 2 bases, with 10 bases left between them. CDR3 length equals 13 residues. Germline-derived CDR1 and CDR2 are SGHRS and YFSETQ. The CDR3 DNA reads TGCGCCAGCAGAGCGGCAGCGCAAGAGACCCAGTACTTC. It yields the protein CASRAAAQETQYF.

This clonotype was observed at least ten times. The chain is built from TRBV30 and TRBJ1-5, with TRBD1 as a possible D gene (5 bases). CDR3 length equals 13 residues. The V and J ends lost 1 base and 1 base respectively, with 5 bases between them. Per the germline V gene, CDR1 is GTSNPN and CDR2 is SVGIG (reference sequence). This chain's CDR3 is CAWSGQSNQPQHF. For the CDR3, the DNA is TGTGCCTGGAGTGGACAGAGCAATCAGCCCCAGCATTTT.

The chain has TRBV5-4 and TRBJ2-5; the D is unclear. From germline, CDR1 is SGHNT and CDR2 YYREEE (reference sequence). V lost 2 bases and J 5 bases, leaving 7 bases between the germline ends. The CDR3 spans 12 residues. CDR3 in amino acids: CASSFGLETQYF. The CDR3 DNA follows: TGTGCCAGCAGCTTTGGGTTGGAGACCCAGTACTTC.

J is TRBJ2-7 and V is TRBV20-1; 8 bases are a match to TRBD2. CDR1 and CDR2 from the germline V gene are DFQATT and SNEGSKA (reference sequence). The CDR3 covers 12 residues. V dropped 3 bases and J dropped 3; count of bases not matched to a gene: 1. The CDR3 DNA is TGCAGTGCTAGTCGGGGGGGCTACGAGCAGTACTTC. Residues: CSASRGGYEQYF.

The V gene is TRBV29-1, the J gene TRBJ2-7, with TRBD1 as a possible D gene (5 bases). Trimming took 4 bases from V and 2 from J, leaving 9 bases between them. The CDR3 is made up of 12 amino acids. The germline V gene has CDR1 SQVTM and CDR2 ANQGSEA. CDR3 region: CSVGQPAYEQYF. The CDR3 coding sequence is TGCAGCGTTGGACAGCCGGCCTACGAGCAGTACTTC.